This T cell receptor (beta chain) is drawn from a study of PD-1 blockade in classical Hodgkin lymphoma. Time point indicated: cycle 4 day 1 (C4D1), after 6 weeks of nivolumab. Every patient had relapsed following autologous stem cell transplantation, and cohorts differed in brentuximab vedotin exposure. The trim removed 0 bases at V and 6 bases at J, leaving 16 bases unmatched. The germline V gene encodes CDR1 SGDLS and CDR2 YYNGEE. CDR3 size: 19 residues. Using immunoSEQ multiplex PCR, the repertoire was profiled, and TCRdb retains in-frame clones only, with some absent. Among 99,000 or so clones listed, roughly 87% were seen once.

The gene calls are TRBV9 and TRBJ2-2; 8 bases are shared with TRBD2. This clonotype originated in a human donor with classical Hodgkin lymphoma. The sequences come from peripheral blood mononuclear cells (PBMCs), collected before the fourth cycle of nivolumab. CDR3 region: CASSVVSLGIAGFPGELFF. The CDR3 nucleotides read TGTGCCAGCAGCGTAGTGTCTTTGGGGATAGCGGGATTCCCCGGGGAGCTGTTTTTT.